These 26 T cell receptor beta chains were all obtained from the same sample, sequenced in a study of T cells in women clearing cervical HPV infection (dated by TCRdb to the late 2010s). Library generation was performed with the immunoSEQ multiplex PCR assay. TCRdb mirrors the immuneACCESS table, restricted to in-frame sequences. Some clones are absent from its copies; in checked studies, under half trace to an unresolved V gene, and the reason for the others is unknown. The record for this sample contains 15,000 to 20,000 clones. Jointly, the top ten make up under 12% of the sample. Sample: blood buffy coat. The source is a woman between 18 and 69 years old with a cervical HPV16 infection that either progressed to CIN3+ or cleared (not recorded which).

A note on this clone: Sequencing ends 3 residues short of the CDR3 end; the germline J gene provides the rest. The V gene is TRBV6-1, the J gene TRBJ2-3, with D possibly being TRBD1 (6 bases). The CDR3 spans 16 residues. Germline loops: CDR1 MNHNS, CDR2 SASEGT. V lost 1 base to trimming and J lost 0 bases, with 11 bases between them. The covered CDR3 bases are TGTGCCAGCAGTGAAGGGTACAGGGTCAGCACAGATACG. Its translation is CASSEGYRVSTDT. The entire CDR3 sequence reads CASSEGYRVSTDTQYF.

CDR3 protein: CASSIRSTYDYTF. Partial CDR3 DNA: TGTGCCAGTAGTATAAGATCTACCTACGAC. V is TRBV19 and J is TRBJ1-2, with unresolved D. Read sequence stops 3 residues before the CDR3 end, and the germline J gene provides the missing end. CDR3 length: 13 residues. Germline assignment: CDR1 LNHDA and CDR2 SQIVND (reference sequence).

Incomplete CDR3 DNA: TGTGCCTGCCAGGGGGTTTCGGGATCACCG. Protein product: CACQGVSGSP. The entire CDR3 protein is CACQGVSGSPLFF. This chain uses TRBV2 with TRBJ2-2; 7 bases map to TRBD1. The CDR3 extends 3 residues past the end of the read, so its final part is completed from the germline J gene. This CDR3 region has 13 residues. The germline CDR1 and CDR2 sequences are SNHLY and FYNNEI.

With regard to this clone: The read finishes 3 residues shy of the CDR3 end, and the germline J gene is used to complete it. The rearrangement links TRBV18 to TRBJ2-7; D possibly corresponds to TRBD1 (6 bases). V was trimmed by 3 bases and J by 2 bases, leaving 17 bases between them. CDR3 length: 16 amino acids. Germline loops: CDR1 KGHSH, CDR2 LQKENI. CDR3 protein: CASSPPDSSLPYEQYF. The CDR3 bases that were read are TGTGCCAGCTCACCCCCGGACAGTTCGCTCCCCTACGAG.

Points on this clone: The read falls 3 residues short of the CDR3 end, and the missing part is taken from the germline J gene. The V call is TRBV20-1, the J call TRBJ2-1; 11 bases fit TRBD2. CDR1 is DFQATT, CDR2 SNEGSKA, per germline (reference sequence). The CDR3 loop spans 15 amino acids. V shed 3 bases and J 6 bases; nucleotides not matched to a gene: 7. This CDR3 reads CSASAWLAGGNEQFF. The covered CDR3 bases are TGCAGTGCTAGCGCCTGGCTAGCGGGGGGCAATGAG.

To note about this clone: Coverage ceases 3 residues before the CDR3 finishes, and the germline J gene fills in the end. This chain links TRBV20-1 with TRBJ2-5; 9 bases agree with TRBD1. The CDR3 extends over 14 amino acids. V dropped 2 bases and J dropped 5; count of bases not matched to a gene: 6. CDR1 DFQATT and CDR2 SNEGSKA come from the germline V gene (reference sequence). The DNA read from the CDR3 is TGCAGTGCTAGAAGACAGGGGGGCGGCGAGACC. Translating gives CSARRQGGGET. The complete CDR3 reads CSARRQGGGETQYF.

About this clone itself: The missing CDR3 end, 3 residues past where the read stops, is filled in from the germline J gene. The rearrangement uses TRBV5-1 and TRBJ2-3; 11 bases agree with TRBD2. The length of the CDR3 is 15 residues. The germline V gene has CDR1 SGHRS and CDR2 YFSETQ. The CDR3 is CASSLVLAGEETQYF. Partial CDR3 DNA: TGCGCCAGCAGCTTGGTACTAGCGGGGGAAGAGACG.

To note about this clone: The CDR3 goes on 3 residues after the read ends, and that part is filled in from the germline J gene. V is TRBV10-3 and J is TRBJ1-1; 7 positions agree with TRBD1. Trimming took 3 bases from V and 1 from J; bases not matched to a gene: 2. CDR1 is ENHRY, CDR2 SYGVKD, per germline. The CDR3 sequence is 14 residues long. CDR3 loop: CAISDSGGNTEAFF. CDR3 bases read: TGTGCCATCAGTGATTCAGGGGGGAACACTGAA.

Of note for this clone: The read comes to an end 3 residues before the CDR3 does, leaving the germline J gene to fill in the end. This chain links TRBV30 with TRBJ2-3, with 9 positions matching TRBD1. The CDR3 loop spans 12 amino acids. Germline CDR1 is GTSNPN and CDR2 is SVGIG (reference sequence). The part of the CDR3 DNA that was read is TGTGCCTGGGACAGGGGGATAGAGACG. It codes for CAWDRGIET. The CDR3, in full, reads CAWDRGIETQYF.

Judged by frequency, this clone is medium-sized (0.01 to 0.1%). This chain's CDR3 is CSARVSSGNQETQYF. The sequenced CDR3 bases are TGCAGTGCTAGAGTGTCTAGCGGGAATCAAGAGACC. This chain joins TRBV20-1 and TRBJ2-5, with 9 positions matching TRBD2. The missing CDR3 end, 3 residues past where the read stops, is filled in from the germline J gene. This CDR3 contains 15 residues. Germline V CDR1 and CDR2: DFQATT, SNEGSKA (reference sequence). V shed 1 base, J shed 2 bases, and the junction held 5 bases outside the gene matches.

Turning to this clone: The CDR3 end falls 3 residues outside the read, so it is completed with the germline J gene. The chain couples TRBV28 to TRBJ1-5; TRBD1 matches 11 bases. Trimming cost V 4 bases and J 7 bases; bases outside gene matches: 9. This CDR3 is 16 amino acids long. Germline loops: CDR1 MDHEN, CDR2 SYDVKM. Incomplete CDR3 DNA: TGTGCCAGCAGTTCCCCTGGACAGGGGGCGAGACAGCCC. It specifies CASSSPGQGARQP. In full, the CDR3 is CASSSPGQGARQPQHF.

The CDR3 bases that were read are TGTGCCAGCTCACCTGAAGCAGGAATCTACGAC. It yields the protein CASSPEAGIYD. The whole CDR3 reads CASSPEAGIYDYTF. This sequence joins TRBV18 and TRBJ1-2; D remains ambiguous. The CDR3 goes on 3 residues after the read ends, and that part is filled in from the germline J gene. The V gene's germline CDR1 is KGHSH and CDR2 LQKENI. The CDR3 spans 14 residues.

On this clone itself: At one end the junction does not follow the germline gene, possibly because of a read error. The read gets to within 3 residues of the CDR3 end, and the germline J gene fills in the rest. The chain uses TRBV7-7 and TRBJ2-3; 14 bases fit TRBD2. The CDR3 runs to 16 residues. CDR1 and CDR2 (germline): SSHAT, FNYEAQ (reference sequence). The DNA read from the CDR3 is TGTGCTAGCAGCTTGGGACTAGCGGGAGCGCGAGATACG. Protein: CASSLGLAGARDT. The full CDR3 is CASSLGLAGARDTQYF.

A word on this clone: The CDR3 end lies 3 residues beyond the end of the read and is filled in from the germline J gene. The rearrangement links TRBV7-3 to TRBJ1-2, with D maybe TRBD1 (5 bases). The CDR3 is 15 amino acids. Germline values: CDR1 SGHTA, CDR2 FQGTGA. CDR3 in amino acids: CASSSAGGPDNDYTF. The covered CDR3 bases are TGTGCCAGCAGCTCAGCGGGAGGGCCGGACAATGAC.

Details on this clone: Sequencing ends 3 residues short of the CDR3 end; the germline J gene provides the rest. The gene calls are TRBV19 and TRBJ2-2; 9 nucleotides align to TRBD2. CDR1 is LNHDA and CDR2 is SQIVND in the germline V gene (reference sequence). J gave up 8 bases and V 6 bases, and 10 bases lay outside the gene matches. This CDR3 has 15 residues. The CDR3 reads CASSQGSSGTGELFF. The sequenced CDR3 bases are TGTGCCAGTAGCCAGGGGTCTAGCGGGACAGGGGAG.

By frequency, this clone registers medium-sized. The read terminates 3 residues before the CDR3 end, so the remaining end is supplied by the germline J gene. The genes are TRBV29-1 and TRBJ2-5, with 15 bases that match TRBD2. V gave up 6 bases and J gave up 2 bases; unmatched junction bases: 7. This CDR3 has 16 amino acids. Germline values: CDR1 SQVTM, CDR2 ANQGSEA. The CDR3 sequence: CSVGLAGGRGQETQYF. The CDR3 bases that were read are TGCAGCGTCGGACTAGCGGGAGGGCGGGGGCAAGAGACC.

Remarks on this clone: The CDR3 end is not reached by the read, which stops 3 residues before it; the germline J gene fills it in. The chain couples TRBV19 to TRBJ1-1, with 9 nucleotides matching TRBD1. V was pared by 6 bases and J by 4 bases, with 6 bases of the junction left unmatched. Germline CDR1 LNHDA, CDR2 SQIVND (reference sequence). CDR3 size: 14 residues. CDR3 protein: CASRQDRGITEAFF. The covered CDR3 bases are TGTGCCAGTAGGCAGGACAGGGGTATCACTGAA.

This CDR3 is CASRLSRGDTEAFF. CDR3 bases read: TGTGCCAGCAGACTCAGCAGGGGGGACACTGAA. The V gene is TRBV7-9, the J gene TRBJ1-1; 7 bases align to TRBD1. The CDR3 end lies 3 residues beyond the end of the read and is filled in from the germline J gene. This CDR3 is built from 14 residues. The V segment lost 6 bases and the J segment 3 bases; nucleotides outside the gene matches: 7. CDR1 is SEHNR and CDR2 is FQNEAQ in the germline V gene (reference sequence).

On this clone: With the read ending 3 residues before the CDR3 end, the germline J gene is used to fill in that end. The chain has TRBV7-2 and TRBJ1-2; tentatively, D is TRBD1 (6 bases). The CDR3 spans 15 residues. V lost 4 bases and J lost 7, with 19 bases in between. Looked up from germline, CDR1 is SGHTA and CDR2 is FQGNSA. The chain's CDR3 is CASSYGNTGRGGYTF. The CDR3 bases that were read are TGTGCCAGCAGCTACGGCAACACAGGGAGGGGTGGC. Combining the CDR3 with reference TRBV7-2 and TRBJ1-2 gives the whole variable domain GAGVSQSPSNKVTEKGKDVELRCDPISGHTALYWYRQSLGQGLEFLIYFQGNSAPDKSGLPSDRFSAERTGGSVSTLTIQRTQQEDSAVYLCASSYGNTGRGGYTFGSGTRLTVV.

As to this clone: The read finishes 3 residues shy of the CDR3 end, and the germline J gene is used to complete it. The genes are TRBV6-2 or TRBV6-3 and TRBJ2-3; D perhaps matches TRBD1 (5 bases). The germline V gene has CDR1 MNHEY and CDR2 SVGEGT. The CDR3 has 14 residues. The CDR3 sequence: CASSLSGAQETQYF. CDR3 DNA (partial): TGTGCCAGCAGCCTTAGTGGGGCCCAAGAGACG.

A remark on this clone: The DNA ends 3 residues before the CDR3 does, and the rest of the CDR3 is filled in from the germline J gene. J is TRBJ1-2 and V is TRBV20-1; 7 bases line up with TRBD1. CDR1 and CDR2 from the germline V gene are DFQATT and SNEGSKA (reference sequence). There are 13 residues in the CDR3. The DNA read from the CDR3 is TGCAGTGCTAGAGAGACAGGGTTAGGCGGC. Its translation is CSARETGLGG. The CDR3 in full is CSARETGLGGYTF.

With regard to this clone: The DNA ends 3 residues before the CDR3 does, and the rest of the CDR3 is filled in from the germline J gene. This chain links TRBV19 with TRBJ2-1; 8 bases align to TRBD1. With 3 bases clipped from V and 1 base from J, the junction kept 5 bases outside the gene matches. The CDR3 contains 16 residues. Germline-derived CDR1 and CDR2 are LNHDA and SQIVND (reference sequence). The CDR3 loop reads CASSILGQGSYNEQFF. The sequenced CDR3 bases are TGTGCCAGTAGTATCCTAGGACAGGGATCCTACAATGAG.

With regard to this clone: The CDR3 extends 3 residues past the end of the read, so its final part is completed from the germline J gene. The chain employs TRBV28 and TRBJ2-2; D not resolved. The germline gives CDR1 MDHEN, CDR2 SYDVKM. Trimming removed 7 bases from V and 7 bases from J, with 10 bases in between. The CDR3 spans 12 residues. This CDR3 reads CASKGLYGELFF. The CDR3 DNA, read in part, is TGTGCCAGCAAGGGCCTATACGGGGAG.

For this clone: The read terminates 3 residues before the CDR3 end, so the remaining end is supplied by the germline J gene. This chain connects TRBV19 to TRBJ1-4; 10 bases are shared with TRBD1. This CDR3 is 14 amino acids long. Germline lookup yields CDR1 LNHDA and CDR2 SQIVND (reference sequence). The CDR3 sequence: CATKGQGKYSPLFF. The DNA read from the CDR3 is TGTGCCACCAAGGGACAGGGGAAGTATTCACCA.

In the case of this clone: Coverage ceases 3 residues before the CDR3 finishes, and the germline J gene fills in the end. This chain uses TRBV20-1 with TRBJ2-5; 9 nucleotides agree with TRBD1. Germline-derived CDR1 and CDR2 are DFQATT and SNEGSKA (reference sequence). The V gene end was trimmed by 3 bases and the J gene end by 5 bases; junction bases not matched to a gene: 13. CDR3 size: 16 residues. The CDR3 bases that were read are TGCAGTGCTAGGGGATGGGACAGGGAGGTATGGGAGACC. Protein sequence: CSARGWDREVWET. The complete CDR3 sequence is CSARGWDREVWETQYF.

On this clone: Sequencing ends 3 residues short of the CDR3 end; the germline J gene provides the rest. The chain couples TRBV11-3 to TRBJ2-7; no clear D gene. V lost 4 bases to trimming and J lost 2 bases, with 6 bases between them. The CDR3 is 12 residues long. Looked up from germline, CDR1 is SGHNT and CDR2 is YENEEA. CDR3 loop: CASSSGAYEQYF. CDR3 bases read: TGTGCCAGCAGCTCAGGAGCCTACGAG.